This passage covers 29 T cell receptor beta chains from one sample sequenced in a study of T cell responses to AZD1222 COVID-19 vaccine. Measured with immunoSEQ multiplex PCR; TCRdb has only the in-frame clones, and not every one. The data hold approximately 80,000 clones, with 80% to 90% observed a single time. Sequenced material: peripheral blood, taken 28 days after the second AZD1222 dose. The origin of the receptors is an adult who received the AZD1222 COVID-19 vaccine.

This clone was detected a few times. The CDR3 sequence is CASSLSPARVGSPLHF. The CDR3 DNA reads as TGTGCCAGCAGTTTATCGCCGGCCAGGGTAGGGTCACCCCTCCACTTT. The chain is built from TRBV27 and TRBJ1-6; D is possibly TRBD1 (5 bases). Trimming cost V 0 bases and J 10 bases, with 16 bases left between them. The CDR3 is 16 amino acids. Germline CDR1 is MNHEY and CDR2 is SMNVEV (reference sequence).

The V and J genes are TRBV28 and TRBJ1-5; weak D call: TRBD1 (5 bases). CDR1 and CDR2 from the germline V gene are MDHEN and SYDVKM. CDR3 length: 17 residues. Trimming cost V 4 bases and J 2 bases, with 18 bases left between them. The CDR3 nucleotides are TGTGCCAGCAGTTCACCTGCTGGAGGGGTCGGCAATCAGCCCCAGCATTTT. Translation gives CASSSPAGGVGNQPQHF.

The sample holds one count of this clone. The rearrangement joins TRBV5-1 to TRBJ2-5; 8 bases are shared with TRBD1. Trimming took 4 bases from V and 5 from J; bases not matched to a gene: 10. The CDR3 extends over 15 amino acids. Per germline, CDR1 SGHRS and CDR2 YFSETQ. Written as DNA, the CDR3 is TGCGCCAGCAGCCCGGACAGGGTCGCAGGGGAGACCCAGTACTTC. This encodes CASSPDRVAGETQYF.

This clone has more than one count but fewer than ten. V and J are TRBV19 and TRBJ2-3; a weak D match, TRBD2 (6 bases). The CDR3 consists of 14 residues. V shed 5 bases and J shed 0 bases, with 9 bases lying between them. The germline gives CDR1 LNHDA, CDR2 SQIVND (reference sequence). Here the CDR3 DNA reads TGTGCCAGTAGTTGGGGGGTGAGCACAGATACGCAGTATTTT. Protein product: CASSWGVSTDTQYF.

This clone was seen just once. J is TRBJ1-4 and V is TRBV5-4, with D possibly being TRBD1 (5 bases). V lost 0 bases and J 7 bases, leaving 7 bases between the germline ends. The CDR3 runs 13 residues. Germline V gives CDR1 SGHNT, CDR2 YYREEE (reference sequence). For the CDR3, the DNA is TGTGCCAGCAGCTTGGGACAGCTTGAAAAACTGTTTTTT. It translates to CASSLGQLEKLFF.

In its sample, this clone was seen many times. This chain joins TRBV6-5 and TRBJ2-7, with D perhaps given as TRBD1 or TRBD2 (5 bases each). Germline V CDR1 and CDR2: MNHEY, SVGAGI. This CDR3 has 15 residues. The V end was cut by 6 bases, the J end by 0 bases, with 15 bases between. The DNA for the CDR3 is TGTGCCAGCAGCGCCGGTCCAGGGAGCTCCTACGAGCAGTACTTC. Its protein is CASSAGPGSSYEQYF.

This clone was picked up a small number of times. The J gene is TRBJ2-2, the V gene TRBV11-3; no firm D call. Trimming removed 4 bases from V and 1 base from J, with 13 bases in between. The germline V gene encodes CDR1 SGHNT and CDR2 YENEEA. The CDR3 totals 16 residues. Here the CDR3 reads CASSSSRTLNTGELFF. As DNA, the CDR3 is TGTGCCAGCAGCTCCTCGCGAACACTGAACACCGGGGAGCTGTTTTTT.

The V call is TRBV5-5, the J call TRBJ2-7, with no clear D. The germline CDR1 and CDR2 sequences are SGHKS and YYEKEE (reference sequence). Trimming removed 4 bases from V and 5 bases from J, with 13 bases in between. This CDR3 spans 13 amino acids. Here the CDR3 DNA reads TGTGCCAGCAGCCTGCCCATAGAGGACGAGCAGTACTTC. Translating it yields CASSLPIEDEQYF.

The CDR3: CASSQLRGLGPLHF. In DNA form, the CDR3 reads TGTGCCAGCAGTCAACTCAGGGGTTTGGGACCCCTCCACTTT. The gene calls are TRBV6-5 and TRBJ1-6; D perhaps matches TRBD1 (6 bases). Germline CDR1 and CDR2: MNHEY and SVGAGI. The CDR3 has 14 amino acids. The germline V and J ends were trimmed by 5 bases and 12 bases, with 17 bases remaining between them.

The V and J genes are TRBV6-2 or TRBV6-3 and TRBJ1-6, with a possible D match to TRBD1 (6 bases). V was cut by 7 bases and J by 5 bases, with 18 bases left in between. The CDR3 loop spans 16 amino acids. CDR1 is MNHEY and CDR2 is SVGEGT in the germline V gene. The CDR3 reads CASTPLKGGDNSPLHF. CDR3 DNA sequence: TGTGCCAGCACCCCTTTGAAGGGGGGCGATAATTCACCCCTCCACTTT.

This rearrangement joins TRBV4-1 to TRBJ1-4; D not resolved. V lost 0 bases, J lost 3 bases, and 8 bases lay in between. CDR1 MGHRA and CDR2 YSYEKL come from the germline V gene. CDR3 length: 15 residues. As DNA, the CDR3 is TGCGCCAGCAGCCAAGAGCAGACCCCTAATGAAAAACTGTTTTTT. Its protein product is CASSQEQTPNEKLFF.

The gene calls are TRBV5-6 and TRBJ1-3, with a weak D call TRBD1 (6 bases). CDR3 length: 14 amino acids. V was clipped by 4 bases and J by 4 bases, with 12 bases between them. Germline V gene data show CDR1 as SGHDT and CDR2 as YYEEEE. CDR3 DNA: TGTGCCAGCAGCCCAACAGGGAGGGGAAACACCATATATTTT. It translates to CASSPTGRGNTIYF.

For the CDR3, the DNA is TGTGCCAGCAGTTTGGTTAGCTTGGATGTTCTCGAGCAGTACTTC. Translating gives CASSLVSLDVLEQYF. This sequence joins TRBV28 and TRBJ2-7; no reliable D call. The CDR3 consists of 15 residues. Per germline, CDR1 MDHEN and CDR2 SYDVKM. V was clipped by 3 bases and J by 6 bases, with 18 bases between them.

The table lists this clone with many counts. CDR3 residues: CASSLQGFNQPQHF. CDR3 nucleotide sequence: TGTGCCAGCAGCTTACAGGGTTTTAATCAGCCCCAGCATTTT. The chain couples TRBV7-8 to TRBJ1-5, with a possible D match to TRBD1 (5 bases). The CDR3 is 14 residues long. Between the trimmed V and J ends, which lost 2 bases and 4 bases, there was a span of 9 bases. The germline CDR1 and CDR2 sequences are SGHVS and FQNEAQ. The full variable domain, completed using reference TRBV7-8 and TRBJ1-5, is GAGVSQSPRYKVAKRGQDVALRCDPISGHVSLFWYQQALGQGPEFLTYFQNEAQLDKSGLPSDRFFAERPEGSVSTLKIQRTQQEDSAVYLCASSLQGFNQPQHFGDGTRLSIL.

The chain has TRBV20-1 and TRBJ2-3; D perhaps matches TRBD1 (5 bases). The germline gives CDR1 DFQATT, CDR2 SNEGSKA (reference sequence). V dropped 5 bases and J dropped 7 bases, with 10 bases sitting between them. There are 11 residues in the CDR3. DNA for the CDR3: TGCAGTGCTCGGACACCAAATACGCAGTATTTT. It yields the protein CSARTPNTQYF.

The V and J genes are TRBV7-9 and TRBJ1-4; D is uncertain. Trimming shortened V by 5 bases and J by 4 bases, and 8 bases separated the two germline ends. CDR1 and CDR2 (germline): SEHNR, FQNEAQ (reference sequence). There are 13 residues in the CDR3. For the CDR3, the DNA is TGTGCCAGCAGCCAACCCCTTAATGAAAAACTGTTTTTT. Translated: CASSQPLNEKLFF.

V and J are TRBV5-1 and TRBJ2-1; D possibly corresponds to TRBD2 (6 bases). Between the trimmed V and J ends, which lost 0 bases and 8 bases, there was a span of 12 bases. This CDR3 has 14 amino acids. Germline V gene data show CDR1 as SGHRS and CDR2 as YFSETQ. This CDR3 reads CASSLASRRDEQFF. In nucleotides, the CDR3 is TGCGCCAGCAGCTTGGCCTCTAGGAGGGATGAGCAGTTCTTC.

The chain has TRBV7-9 and TRBJ2-7, with TRBD2 as a possible D gene (5 bases). Per the germline V gene, CDR1 is SEHNR and CDR2 is FQNEAQ (reference sequence). This CDR3 has 13 amino acids. V was clipped by 7 bases and J by 2 bases, with 12 bases between them. The CDR3 loop is CASNPDGTYEQYF. In nucleotides, the CDR3 is TGTGCCAGCAACCCGGACGGGACCTACGAGCAGTACTTC.

This chain links TRBV18 with TRBJ1-1; D is unclear. V lost 6 bases to trimming and J lost 3 bases, with 8 bases between them. The CDR3 totals 12 residues. Germline V lookup: CDR1 KGHSH, CDR2 LQKENI. The CDR3 here is CASSTAYTEAFF. CDR3 DNA sequence: TGTGCCAGCTCCACGGCCTACACTGAAGCTTTCTTT.

This chain links TRBV5-5 with TRBJ2-3; 8 bases are shared with TRBD1. Trimming at V came to 4 bases and at J to 2 bases, leaving 9 bases not matched to a gene. The germline gives CDR1 SGHKS, CDR2 YYEKEE (reference sequence). The CDR3 length is 16 residues. CDR3: CASSPRPDRVTDTQYF. DNA of the CDR3: TGTGCCAGCAGCCCACGTCCGGACAGGGTCACAGATACGCAGTATTTT.

This chain connects TRBV5-1 to TRBJ2-3, with TRBD2 as a possible D gene (6 bases). This CDR3 contains 18 residues. CDR1 and CDR2 (germline): SGHRS, YFSETQ. V was cut by 4 bases and J by 1 base, with 22 bases left in between. CDR3 sequence reads: CASSKGLGLREGTDTQYF. As DNA, the CDR3 is TGCGCCAGCAGCAAAGGATTGGGCTTGAGGGAGGGCACAGATACGCAGTATTTT. Supplemented by reference TRBV5-1 and TRBJ2-3, the full variable domain reads KAGVTQTPRYLIKTRGQQVTLSCSPISGHRSVSWYQQTPGQGLQFLFEYFSETQRNKGNFPGRFSGRQFSNSRSEMNVSTLELGDSALYLCASSKGLGLREGTDTQYFGPGTRLTVL.

V is TRBV30 and J is TRBJ1-2, with 11 positions matching TRBD1. Germline trimming cut 3 bases from V and 3 bases from J; bases unmatched to any gene: 6. This CDR3 region has 15 residues. Germline V gene lookup returns CDR1 GTSNPN and CDR2 SVGIG (reference sequence). The DNA for the CDR3 is TGTGCCTGGAGGTACGGACAGGGGGCAGACTATGGCTACACCTTC. Its protein product is CAWRYGQGADYGYTF.

The rearrangement joins TRBV18 to TRBJ2-2, with D possibly being TRBD2 (5 bases). Trimming stripped 2 bases from V and 4 bases from J, with 11 bases between. The V gene's germline CDR1 is KGHSH and CDR2 LQKENI. The CDR3 consists of 15 residues. The CDR3 bases are TGTGCCAGCTCACCAACTCCGCGGGTCACCGGGGAGCTGTTTTTT. It translates to CASSPTPRVTGELFF.

This chain connects TRBV7-8 to TRBJ1-1, with 8 positions matching TRBD1. In germline, CDR1 is SGHVS, CDR2 FQNEAQ. V lost 5 bases and J lost 0; bases outside the gene matches: 14. The CDR3 contains 18 residues. In DNA form, the CDR3 reads TGTGCCAGCAGCAAGAAAGCAGGGGGCGAATTGATGAACACTGAAGCTTTCTTT. Protein: CASSKKAGGELMNTEAFF.

Notes on this clone: This CDR3 is also generated by other DNA sequences in the sample. The gene calls are TRBV7-3 and TRBJ2-5; 12 bases map to TRBD2. The V segment lost 5 bases and the J segment 7 bases; nucleotides outside the gene matches: 8. The CDR3 contains 15 residues. Germline CDR1 SGHTA, CDR2 FQGTGA. CDR3 loop: CASSMTSGGAGTQYF. Here the CDR3 DNA reads TGTGCCAGCAGCATGACTAGCGGGGGTGCGGGGACCCAGTACTTC.

This rearrangement joins TRBV28 to TRBJ2-7; D gene unclear. CDR3 length: 11 amino acids. Germline V gives CDR1 MDHEN, CDR2 SYDVKM. V lost 7 bases to trimming and J lost 3 bases, with 7 bases between them. The CDR3 coding sequence is TGTGCCAGCATGAGGAACTACGAGCAGTACTTC. This sequence encodes CASMRNYEQYF.

The chain recombines TRBV7-2 with TRBJ2-6, with D unclear. Germline loops: CDR1 SGHTA, CDR2 FQGNSA. This CDR3 has 16 amino acids. The V gene lost 5 bases and the J gene lost 2 bases, with 13 bases spanning the gap. CDR3 amino acids: CASSRRTITGANVLTF. CDR3 sequence (DNA): TGTGCCAGCAGCAGACGGACGATAACTGGGGCCAACGTCCTGACTTTC.

The rearrangement joins TRBV3-1 (or the pseudogene TRBV3-2) to TRBJ1-4; possibly TRBD1 for D (5 bases). Looked up from germline, CDR1 is LGHDT and CDR2 is YNNKEL (reference sequence). V dropped 1 base and J dropped 3 bases, with 9 bases sitting between them. The CDR3 consists of 15 residues. The DNA for the CDR3 is TGTGCCAGCAGCCAAGGCCTCAGGGCTAATGAAAAACTGTTTTTT. Protein product: CASSQGLRANEKLFF.

This chain joins TRBV27 and TRBJ2-7; either TRBD1 or TRBD2 may fit D (5 bases each). Germline V lookup: CDR1 MNHEY, CDR2 SMNVEV (reference sequence). Trimming took 6 bases from V and 3 from J, leaving 15 bases between them. CDR3 length: 14 amino acids. CDR3 residues: CASSKRDGFYEQYF. For the CDR3, the DNA is TGTGCCAGCAGCAAACGGGACGGGTTCTACGAGCAGTACTTC.